The 21 T cell receptor beta chains below all came from one sample that was sequenced in a study of shared clonotypes between healthy human individuals. Sequencing used immunoSEQ multiplex PCR; TCRdb keeps in-frame clones, though not all of them. This sample has a few million clones, with 80% to 95% found just once. CD45RO-negative, CCR7-positively selected cells formed the naive CD8 fraction, excluding terminally differentiated effector memory CD45RA+ cells. The sample consisted of naive CD8+ T cells from PBMCs. The receptors stem from a man aged 18 to 29 in good health. Some clones in this sample may be carry-over from other donors' samples.

As regards this clone: Different DNA sequences within this sample yield the same CDR3. V gene TRBV5-1 combines with J gene TRBJ1-2, with D unclear. The CDR3 totals 11 residues. V lost 4 bases to trimming and J lost 5 bases, with 6 bases between them. Germline V gene lookup returns CDR1 SGHRS and CDR2 YFSETQ. The CDR3 sequence: CASSLGYGYTF. The DNA of the CDR3 is TGCGCCAGCAGCCTAGGGTATGGCTACACCTTC.

Notes on this clone: This same CDR3 is encoded by further DNA sequences in the sample. The chain is built from TRBV7-9 and TRBJ2-1, with D uncertain. The germline CDR1 and CDR2 sequences are SEHNR and FQNEAQ (reference sequence). The CDR3 length is 15 residues. The germline V and J ends were trimmed by 1 base and 0 bases, with 7 bases remaining between them. CDR3 coding DNA: TGTGCCAGCAGCTTAGAGGCGAGCTCCTACAATGAGCAGTTCTTC. Its translation: CASSLEASSYNEQFF.

This clone was recorded once. The V gene is TRBV28, the J gene TRBJ2-3; a weak D match, TRBD2 (6 bases). The V gene's germline CDR1 is MDHEN and CDR2 SYDVKM. This CDR3 has 17 amino acids. The V gene lost 2 bases and the J gene lost 2 bases, with 17 bases spanning the gap. DNA of the CDR3: TGTGCCAGCAGTTTACTCCCCCGACTAGGGGCCACAGATACGCAGTATTTT. It encodes CASSLLPRLGATDTQYF.

The rearrangement links TRBV6-1 to TRBJ2-7; TRBD2 agrees at 12 bases. The CDR3 totals 17 residues. Unmatched junction bases numbered 7, after V lost 2 bases and J lost 2 bases. Per germline, CDR1 MNHNS and CDR2 SASEGT. CDR3: CASSETLRLAGAYEQYF. CDR3 DNA: TGTGCCAGCAGTGAAACCCTGAGACTAGCGGGAGCCTACGAGCAGTACTTC.

V gene TRBV27 combines with J gene TRBJ2-3, with D possibly being TRBD2 (5 bases). Per germline, CDR1 MNHEY and CDR2 SMNVEV (reference sequence). V lost 8 bases and J 2 bases, leaving 11 bases between the germline ends. The CDR3 is made up of 13 amino acids. CDR3 amino acids: CASLATFTDTQYF. In DNA, the CDR3 is TGTGCCAGCTTAGCGACCTTCACAGATACGCAGTATTTT.

The V and J genes are TRBV27 and TRBJ2-7, with D possibly being TRBD1 (6 bases). CDR3 length: 16 residues. Germline assignment: CDR1 MNHEY and CDR2 SMNVEV (reference sequence). V was pared by 7 bases and J by 6 bases, with 25 bases between. In nucleotides, the CDR3 is TGTGCCAGCAACGTGGCAGGGGCACCCCTCGGTCTCGAGCAGTACTTC. Its translation is CASNVAGAPLGLEQYF.

The rearrangement uses TRBV9 and TRBJ1-3; a weak D match, TRBD1 (5 bases). The V end was cut by 4 bases, the J end by 0 bases, with 8 bases between. This CDR3 comprises 14 residues. Germline V lookup: CDR1 SGDLS, CDR2 YYNGEE. CDR3 nucleotides: TGTGCCAGCAGCTCGGGGGACTCTGGAAACACCATATATTTT. Translated: CASSSGDSGNTIYF.

The chain couples TRBV2 to TRBJ2-1, with 15 bases identical to TRBD2. The CDR3 extends over 17 amino acids. V lost 4 bases, J lost 4 bases, and 5 bases stayed unmatched. The germline V gene encodes CDR1 SNHLY and CDR2 FYNNEI. The CDR3 protein is CASSGGLAGGEYNEQFF. CDR3 bases: TGTGCCAGCAGTGGAGGACTAGCGGGAGGGGAGTACAATGAGCAGTTCTTC.

In this sample, this clone turned up a few times. The gene calls are TRBV7-9 and TRBJ1-5; TRBD1 matches at 9 bases. CDR3 size: 15 residues. Trimming at V came to 4 bases and at J to 5 bases, leaving 6 bases not matched to a gene. From germline, CDR1 is SEHNR and CDR2 FQNEAQ (reference sequence). The CDR3 coding sequence is TGTGCCAGCAGCTACGGGACAGGGTTGGATCAGCCCCAGCATTTT. Amino acids: CASSYGTGLDQPQHF.

The chain is built from TRBV27 and TRBJ1-1; D may be TRBD1 (6 bases). This CDR3 region has 12 residues. V was clipped by 6 bases and J by 4 bases, with 9 bases between them. Germline V gives CDR1 MNHEY, CDR2 SMNVEV (reference sequence). The CDR3 sequence is CASSDRTTEAFF. For the CDR3, the DNA is TGTGCCAGCAGCGACAGGACCACTGAAGCTTTCTTT.

This chain joins TRBV30 and TRBJ1-4; D is undetermined. This CDR3 comprises 12 residues. Germline values: CDR1 GTSNPN, CDR2 SVGIG (reference sequence). Between the trimmed V and J ends, which lost 2 bases and 7 bases, there was a span of 8 bases. CDR3 region: CAWSHSGEKLFF. The CDR3 DNA is TGTGCCTGGAGTCATAGCGGTGAAAAACTGTTTTTT.

CDR3: CASSNRGWDEQFF. As DNA, the CDR3 is TGTGCCAGTAGTAATCGGGGGTGGGATGAGCAGTTCTTC. The chain is built from TRBV19 and TRBJ2-1; a possible D gene is TRBD2 (6 bases). This CDR3 region has 13 residues. The V gene's germline CDR1 is LNHDA and CDR2 SQIVND (reference sequence). Trimming shortened V by 4 bases and J by 8 bases, and 12 bases separated the two germline ends.

CDR3 sequence: CASSLTNEQFF. The DNA for the CDR3 is TGTGCCAGCAGCCTTACCAATGAGCAGTTCTTC. The chain has TRBV11-2 and TRBJ2-1; D not resolved. Germline CDR1 is SGHAT and CDR2 is FQNNGV. V was trimmed by 5 bases and J by 6 bases, leaving 5 bases between them. CDR3 length: 11 residues.

This clone occurred once. The chain joins TRBV4-3 to TRBJ2-2; no firm D call. Trimming took 0 bases from V and 4 from J, leaving 12 bases between them. The CDR3 consists of 16 residues. CDR1 is LGHNA and CDR2 is YSLEER in the germline V gene. For the CDR3, the DNA is TGCGCCAGCAGCCAAGATTTGGGGTTTGGCACCGGGGAGCTGTTTTTT. Protein: CASSQDLGFGTGELFF.

V usage is TRBV27 and J usage is TRBJ2-1, with 8 bases matching TRBD2. This CDR3 comprises 14 residues. Germline V lookup: CDR1 MNHEY, CDR2 SMNVEV (reference sequence). V lost 4 bases to trimming and J lost 5 bases; unmatched junction nucleotides: 4. For the CDR3, the DNA is TGTGCCAGCAGTTATCGCGGGGGGAACAATGAGCAGTTCTTC. Translating it yields CASSYRGGNNEQFF.

The chain combines TRBV19 with TRBJ1-2; D might be TRBD1 (5 bases). The CDR3 is made up of 13 amino acids. Between the trimmed V and J ends, which lost 10 bases and 3 bases, there was a span of 15 bases. The V gene's germline CDR1 is LNHDA and CDR2 SQIVND (reference sequence). The CDR3 bases are TGTGCCACCCTCGGGACTCCATACTATGGCTACACCTTC. It translates to CATLGTPYYGYTF.

This chain uses TRBV4-3 with TRBJ2-7; D possibly uses TRBD1 or TRBD2 (5 bases each). The CDR3 is 16 amino acids. V lost 0 bases and J 3 bases, leaving 15 bases between the germline ends. From germline, CDR1 is LGHNA and CDR2 YSLEER. CDR3 residues: CASSQETGQGIYEQYF. DNA for the CDR3: TGCGCCAGCAGCCAAGAGACGGGGCAAGGAATCTACGAGCAGTACTTC.

V and J are TRBV28 and TRBJ2-1, with TRBD1 identical over 8 bases. The J segment lost 5 bases and the V segment lost 6 bases, leaving 6 bases of the junction unmatched. Germline CDR1 and CDR2: MDHEN and SYDVKM. There are 14 residues in the CDR3. The CDR3: CASRRQGLDNEQFF. The CDR3 nucleotides read TGTGCCAGCAGGAGACAGGGGTTGGACAATGAGCAGTTCTTC.

CDR3 DNA sequence: TGCAGCCCGACGACAAACACTGAAGCTTTCTTT. Protein sequence: CSPTTNTEAFF. The V gene is TRBV29-1, the J gene TRBJ1-1; D is uncertain. From germline, CDR1 is SQVTM and CDR2 ANQGSEA. The CDR3 has 11 amino acids. V was cut by 8 bases and J by 2 bases, with 9 bases left in between.

This chain uses TRBV7-9 with TRBJ1-1; maybe TRBD1 (5 bases). Trimming left V 0 bases short and J 5 bases short, with 10 bases between. The length of the CDR3 is 14 residues. The germline V gene encodes CDR1 SEHNR and CDR2 FQNEAQ (reference sequence). The DNA for the CDR3 is TGTGCCAGCAGCTTAGCCCTCGAGGGGACTGAAGCTTTCTTT. This encodes CASSLALEGTEAFF.

This clone was seen only once. The V gene is TRBV9, the J gene TRBJ2-7, with D uncertain. Germline V CDR1 and CDR2: SGDLS, YYNGEE. V was pared by 0 bases and J by 2 bases, with 12 bases between. This CDR3 has 15 residues. CDR3 coding DNA: TGTGCCAGCAGCGTAGGAAACCGCCTCACCTACGAGCAGTACTTC. This sequence encodes CASSVGNRLTYEQYF.